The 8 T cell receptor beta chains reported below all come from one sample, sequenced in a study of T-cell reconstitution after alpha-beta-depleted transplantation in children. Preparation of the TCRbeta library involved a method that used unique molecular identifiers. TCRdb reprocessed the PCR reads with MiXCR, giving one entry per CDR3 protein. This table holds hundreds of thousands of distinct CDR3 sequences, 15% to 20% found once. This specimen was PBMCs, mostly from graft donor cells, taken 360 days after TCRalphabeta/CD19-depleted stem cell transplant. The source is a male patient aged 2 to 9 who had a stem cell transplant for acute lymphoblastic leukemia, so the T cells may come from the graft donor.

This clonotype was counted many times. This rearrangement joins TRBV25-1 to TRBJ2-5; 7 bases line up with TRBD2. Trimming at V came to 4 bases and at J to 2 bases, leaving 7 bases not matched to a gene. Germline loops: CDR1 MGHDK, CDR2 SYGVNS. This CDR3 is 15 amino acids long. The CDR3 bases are TGTGCCAGCAGTGGGGGGGGAGGGCCGCAAGAGACCCAGTACTTC. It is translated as CASSGGGGPQETQYF. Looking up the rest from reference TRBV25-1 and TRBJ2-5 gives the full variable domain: EADIYQTPRYLVIGTGKKITLECSQTMGHDKMYWYQQDPGMELHLIHYSYGVNSTEKGDLSSESTVSRIRTEHFPLTLESARPSHTSQYLCASSGGGGPQETQYFGPGTRLLVL.

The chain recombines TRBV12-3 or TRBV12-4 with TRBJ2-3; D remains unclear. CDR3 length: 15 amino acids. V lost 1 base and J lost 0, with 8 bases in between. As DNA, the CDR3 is TGTGCCAGCAGTTTAGTAGGTAGGAGCACAGATACGCAGTATTTT. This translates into CASSLVGRSTDTQYF.

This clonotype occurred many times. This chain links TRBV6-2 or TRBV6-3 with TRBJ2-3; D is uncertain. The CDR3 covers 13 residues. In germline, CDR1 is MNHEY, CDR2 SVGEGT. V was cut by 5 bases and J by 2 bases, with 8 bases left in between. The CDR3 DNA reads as TGTGCCAGCAGTCCGCCGAACACAGATACGCAGTATTTT. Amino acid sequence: CASSPPNTDTQYF.

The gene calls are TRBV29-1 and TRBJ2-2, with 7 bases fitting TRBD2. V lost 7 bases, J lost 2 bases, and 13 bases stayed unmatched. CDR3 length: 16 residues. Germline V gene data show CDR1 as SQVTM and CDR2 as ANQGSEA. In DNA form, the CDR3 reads TGCAGCGGAGGGGAGTCTAGCGGTTTTAACACCGGGGAGCTGTTTTTT. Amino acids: CSGGESSGFNTGELFF.

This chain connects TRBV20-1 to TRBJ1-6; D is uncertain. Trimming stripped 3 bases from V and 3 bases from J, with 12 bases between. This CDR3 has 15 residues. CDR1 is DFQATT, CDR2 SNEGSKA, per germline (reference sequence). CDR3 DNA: TGCAGTGCTAGTTCTATCCGAAACTATAATTCACCCCTCCACTTT. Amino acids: CSASSIRNYNSPLHF.

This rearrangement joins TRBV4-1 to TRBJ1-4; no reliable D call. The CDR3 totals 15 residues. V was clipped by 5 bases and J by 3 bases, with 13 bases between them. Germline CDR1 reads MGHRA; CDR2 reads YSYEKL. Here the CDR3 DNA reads TGCGCCAGCAGCTCTCCCGCGAGCCCTAATGAAAAACTGTTTTTT. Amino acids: CASSSPASPNEKLFF.

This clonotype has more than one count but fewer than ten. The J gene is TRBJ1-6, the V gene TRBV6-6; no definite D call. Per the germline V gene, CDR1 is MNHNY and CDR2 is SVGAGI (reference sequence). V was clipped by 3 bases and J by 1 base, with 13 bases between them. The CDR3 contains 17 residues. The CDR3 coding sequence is TGTGCCAGCAGTTATCAGCGCCCGGGATCCTATAATTCACCCCTCCACTTT. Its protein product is CASSYQRPGSYNSPLHF.

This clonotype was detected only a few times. The CDR3 DNA reads TGTGCCAGCAGCTTACGCCCCGACAGAAGGATGAACACTGAAGCTTTCTTT. Its protein product is CASSLRPDRRMNTEAFF. The chain links TRBV5-5 to TRBJ1-1, with a tentative D call TRBD1 (5 bases). The CDR3 is made up of 17 amino acids. Germline V CDR1 and CDR2: SGHKS, YYEKEE (reference sequence). The V gene lost 2 bases and the J gene lost 0 bases, with 17 bases spanning the gap.